This T cell receptor (beta chain) originates from a study of cytomegalovirus exposure and HLA in healthy donors. The donors were healthy bone marrow donors. Primers included in the PCR were 60 Vbeta and 13 Jbeta primers. Method: immunoSEQ multiplex PCR; TCRdb's copy keeps in-frame clones and lacks some. The table has some 160,000 clones, around 80% seen once. Germline CDR1 is SGHRS and CDR2 is YFSETQ. The CDR3 is 14 amino acids. V lost 2 bases and J 4 bases, leaving 12 bases between the germline ends. This TCR came from a woman between 35 and 50 years old in good health and CMV-seronegative. The chain combines TRBV5-1 with TRBJ1-2; D is perhaps TRBD1 (5 bases). Specimen: PBMCs. Written as DNA, the CDR3 is TGCGCCAGCAGCTTAGACAGAACCACCTATGGCTACACCTTC. Protein: CASSLDRTTYGYTF.